The 10 T cell receptor beta chains given below trace back to one sample, sequenced in a study of blood T cell repertoires in COVID-19. Measured with immunoSEQ multiplex PCR; TCRdb has only the in-frame clones, and not every one. The repertoire consists of 180,000 or so clones, with 88% occurring once and the leading ten covering about 1.6%. Sample: peripheral blood. These receptors all stem from a man in his late teens or twenties with active or convalescent COVID-19.

J is TRBJ2-3 and V is TRBV15; D gene uncertain. The germline V and J ends were trimmed by 1 base and 4 bases, with 9 bases remaining between them. CDR1 and CDR2 (germline): LNHNV, YYDKDF (reference sequence). This CDR3 contains 14 residues. As DNA, the CDR3 is TGTGCCACCAGCAGAGTGGGCACCCCAGATACGCAGTATTTT. Protein product: CATSRVGTPDTQYF.

The chain recombines TRBV12-3 or TRBV12-4 with TRBJ1-2; D remains unclear. CDR3 length: 12 amino acids. V lost 6 bases, J lost 8 bases, and 13 bases lay in between. The CDR3 DNA reads as TGTGCCAGCAGACCCGGGGATCGAGGCTACACCTTC. Translated, it gives CASRPGDRGYTF.

The J gene is TRBJ1-2, the V gene TRBV7-9, with 11 bases lining up with TRBD1. V was clipped by 5 bases and J by 7 bases; unmatched bases: 6. Germline CDR1 and CDR2: SEHNR and FQNEAQ (reference sequence). There are 14 residues in the CDR3. The DNA for the CDR3 is TGTGCCAGCAGCCTCGGGACAGGGGGTTTTGGCTACACCTTC. This gives the protein CASSLGTGGFGYTF.

The rearrangement links TRBV4-1 to TRBJ2-4; 8 bases align to TRBD1. The CDR3 consists of 16 residues. J was trimmed by 6 bases and V by 1 base; bases with no gene match: 8. From germline, CDR1 is MGHRA and CDR2 YSYEKL. CDR3 loop: CASSQGAGGAGNIQYF. The CDR3 nucleotides read TGCGCCAGCAGCCAAGGAGCAGGGGGCGCGGGAAACATTCAGTACTTC.

This chain joins TRBV2 and TRBJ2-2, with 8 bases aligning to TRBD2. The CDR3 is 14 amino acids. J gave up 8 bases and V 7 bases, and 9 bases lay outside the gene matches. Germline values: CDR1 SNHLY, CDR2 FYNNEI. The CDR3 loop is CASNDGGVKGELFF. In DNA form, the CDR3 reads TGTGCCAGCAATGACGGGGGGGTTAAAGGGGAGCTGTTTTTT.

Remarks on this clone: The junction shows a germline mismatch at one end, possibly a read error. J is TRBJ2-3 and V is TRBV7-9, with TRBD2 matching 11 bases. Per germline, CDR1 SEHNR and CDR2 FQNEAQ (reference sequence). This CDR3 has 16 residues. The CDR3 loop is CASSVAGGGATDTQYF. In DNA form, the CDR3 reads TGTGCCAGCAGCGTAGCGGGGGGGGGAGCCACAGATACGCAGTATTTT. The full variable domain, completed using reference TRBV7-9 and TRBJ2-3, is DTGVSQNPRHKITKRGQNVTFRCDPISEHNRLYWYRQTLGQGPEFLTYFQNEAQLEKSRLLSDRFSAERPKGSFSTLEIQRTEQGDSAMYLCASSVAGGGATDTQYFGPGTRLTVL.

This sequence joins TRBV5-4 and TRBJ1-1; perhaps TRBD1 as D (6 bases). The CDR3 is 18 residues long. Trimming took 0 bases from V and 9 from J, leaving 27 bases between them. Germline values: CDR1 SGHNT, CDR2 YYREEE (reference sequence). The CDR3: CASSLEGFSRTARNKAFF. In nucleotides, the CDR3 is TGTGCCAGCAGCTTGGAGGGATTTAGTAGGACAGCGCGCAACAAAGCTTTCTTT.

This clone was detected once. The chain recombines TRBV11-2 with TRBJ2-6; TRBD1 agrees at 9 bases. CDR1 is SGHAT and CDR2 is FQNNGV in the germline V gene. The junction had 4 bases not matched to a gene; V was cut back by 4 bases and J by 3 bases. The CDR3 length is 16 residues. CDR3 in amino acids: CASSWDRVGGANVLTF. CDR3 DNA sequence: TGTGCCAGCAGCTGGGACAGGGTAGGTGGGGCCAACGTCCTGACTTTC.

The chain has TRBV5-1 and TRBJ1-2, with 9 positions matching TRBD1. From germline, CDR1 is SGHRS and CDR2 YFSETQ. The J segment lost 6 bases and the V segment lost 0 bases, leaving 12 bases of the junction unmatched. This CDR3 has 17 amino acids. CDR3 region: CASSLGRPGQGKNGYTF. As DNA, the CDR3 is TGCGCCAGCAGCTTGGGCAGGCCGGGACAGGGAAAAAATGGCTACACCTTC.

This clone occurred once. The chain carries TRBV30 and TRBJ2-5; D could derive from TRBD1 or TRBD2 (6 bases each). The CDR3 extends over 12 amino acids. The germline gives CDR1 GTSNPN, CDR2 SVGIG (reference sequence). The V and J ends lost 8 bases and 5 bases respectively, with 15 bases between them. As DNA, the CDR3 is TGTGCCCGGGACTGGCAGGGGGAGACCCAGTACTTC. Its protein is CARDWQGETQYF.